The next 13 T cell receptor beta chains were all read from a single sample in a study of T cell changes during pregnancy in multiple sclerosis. Clones were read by immunoSEQ multiplex PCR, and TCRdb kept only the in-frame ones, dropping some. Found here are more than 25,000 clones, over 75% of them singletons; the top ten hold less than 8%. The specimen was CD8+ T cells from peripheral blood mononuclear cells, collected after pregnancy. All receptors come from a female donor with multiple sclerosis, enrolled in a pregnancy study.

This clone was found many times. The chain carries TRBV28 and TRBJ2-1; 13 nucleotides match TRBD2. Germline assignment: CDR1 MDHEN and CDR2 SYDVKM. Germline trimming cut 3 bases from V and 8 bases from J; bases unmatched to any gene: 4. This CDR3 comprises 15 residues. The CDR3 DNA follows: TGTGCCAGCAGTTTGGGACTAGCGGGAACGTATGAGCAGTTCTTC. The encoded protein is CASSLGLAGTYEQFF.

At least ten counts were recorded for this clone. V gene TRBV6-4 combines with J gene TRBJ2-1; TRBD2 matches at 10 bases. The CDR3 extends over 13 amino acids. The V gene's germline CDR1 is MRHNA and CDR2 SNTAGT. The V and J ends lost 10 bases and 9 bases, in that order; junction bases with no gene match: 9. CDR3 DNA sequence: TGTGCCACCCAGTCGTCTAGCGGGAGTGAGCAGTTCTTC. Protein product: CATQSSSGSEQFF.

V is TRBV7-9 and J is TRBJ1-4; no firm D call. The CDR3 has 15 residues. Per germline, CDR1 SEHNR and CDR2 FQNEAQ (reference sequence). V was trimmed by 4 bases and J by 11 bases, leaving 20 bases between them. The chain's CDR3 is CASSSTQALGWKLFF. The CDR3 nucleotides read TGTGCCAGCAGCTCCACTCAGGCCCTTGGCTGGAAACTGTTTTTT.

The V call is TRBV28, the J call TRBJ1-1, with 7 bases lining up with TRBD1. In germline, CDR1 is MDHEN, CDR2 SYDVKM. Unmatched junction bases numbered 9, after V lost 3 bases and J lost 5 bases. This CDR3 has 15 amino acids. The CDR3 here is CASSFYAGGSTEAFF. For the CDR3, the DNA is TGTGCCAGCAGTTTTTACGCAGGGGGAAGTACTGAAGCTTTCTTT.

The chain employs TRBV19 and TRBJ2-7; 7 positions match TRBD1. With 7 bases clipped from V and 6 bases from J, the junction kept 6 bases outside the gene matches. The CDR3 contains 12 residues. Germline values: CDR1 LNHDA, CDR2 SQIVND (reference sequence). For the CDR3, the DNA is TGTGCCAGTATCACCCCAGGGGGCGAGCAGTACTTC. This codes for CASITPGGEQYF.

The V call is TRBV19, the J call TRBJ2-5, with 14 bases identical to TRBD2. Germline V gives CDR1 LNHDA, CDR2 SQIVND (reference sequence). Unmatched junction bases numbered 6, after V lost 5 bases and J lost 1 base. The CDR3 is 17 amino acids. This chain's CDR3 is CASSPGTSGSVQETQYF. CDR3 nucleotide sequence: TGTGCCAGTAGTCCCGGGACTAGCGGGAGTGTCCAAGAGACCCAGTACTTC.

The chain uses TRBV27 and TRBJ2-7; maybe TRBD2 (6 bases). The CDR3 runs 14 residues. CDR1 is MNHEY and CDR2 is SMNVEV in the germline V gene (reference sequence). The V gene lost 2 bases and the J gene lost 2 bases, with 10 bases spanning the gap. The CDR3 loop reads CASSLRRGPYEQYF. The CDR3 bases are TGTGCCAGCAGTTTACGGCGGGGCCCCTACGAGCAGTACTTC.

The V call is TRBV29-1, the J call TRBJ2-1; tentative D call: TRBD2 (5 bases). CDR1 is SQVTM and CDR2 is ANQGSEA in the germline V gene. This CDR3 is built from 14 residues. Trimming stripped 6 bases from V and 6 bases from J, with 18 bases between. The CDR3 spells CSVRAQDLPNEQFF. Written as DNA, the CDR3 is TGCAGCGTCCGAGCCCAGGACTTACCCAATGAGCAGTTCTTC.

This clone showed up just once. This sequence joins TRBV4-2 and TRBJ2-2, with TRBD2 matching 7 bases. Losses at the gene ends were 10 bases for V and 3 bases for J; bases not matched to a gene: 5. The CDR3 loop spans 13 amino acids. CDR1 is LGHNA and CDR2 is YNFKEQ in the germline V gene. Here the CDR3 DNA reads TGTGCCACCCGCGGGAGCTACACCGGGGAGCTGTTTTTT. Protein product: CATRGSYTGELFF.

The gene calls are TRBV13 and TRBJ2-7, with D tentatively TRBD1 (5 bases). Germline CDR1 reads PRHDT; CDR2 reads FYEKMQ (reference sequence). Trimming shortened V by 3 bases and J by 0 bases, and 9 bases separated the two germline ends. There are 14 residues in the CDR3. The CDR3: CASSFLDSSYEQYF. The CDR3 DNA sequence: TGTGCCAGCAGCTTTCTAGACAGCTCCTACGAGCAGTACTTC. The full variable domain, completed using reference TRBV13 and TRBJ2-7, is AAGVIQSPRHLIKEKRETATLKCYPIPRHDTVYWYQQGPGQDPQFLISFYEKMQSDKGSIPDRFSAQQFSDYHSELNMSSLELGDSALYFCASSFLDSSYEQYFGPGTRLTVT.

The chain carries TRBV7-9 and TRBJ2-3, with 7 nucleotides matching TRBD2. CDR3 length: 16 residues. CDR1 is SEHNR, CDR2 FQNEAQ, per germline (reference sequence). V trimming: 0 bases; J trimming: 0 bases; junction bases outside the gene matches: 3. Here the CDR3 reads CASSLAQGGSTDTQYF. The CDR3 DNA reads as TGTGCCAGCAGCTTAGCGCAGGGAGGGAGCACAGATACGCAGTATTTT.

The chain links TRBV27 to TRBJ2-1, with D unclear. Germline V gives CDR1 MNHEY, CDR2 SMNVEV (reference sequence). V lost 2 bases and J lost 5, with 4 bases in between. The CDR3 covers 12 residues. The DNA for the CDR3 is TGTGCCAGCAGTTTAACGGACAATGAGCAGTTCTTC. Translation: CASSLTDNEQFF.

This clone is a singleton in its sample. This chain connects TRBV30 to TRBJ1-2; no reliable D call. Germline CDR1 and CDR2: GTSNPN and SVGIG (reference sequence). Trimming shortened V by 0 bases and J by 0 bases, and 8 bases separated the two germline ends. This CDR3 spans 14 amino acids. CDR3 loop: CAWSVHSPNYGYTF. Here the CDR3 DNA reads TGTGCCTGGAGTGTACACAGCCCTAACTATGGCTACACCTTC.